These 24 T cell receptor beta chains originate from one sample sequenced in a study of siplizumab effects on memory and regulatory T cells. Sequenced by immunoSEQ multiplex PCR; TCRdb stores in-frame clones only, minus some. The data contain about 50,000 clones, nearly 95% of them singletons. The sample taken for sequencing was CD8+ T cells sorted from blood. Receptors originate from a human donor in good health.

This CDR3 is CASSSRTSGRVETQYF. CDR3 DNA: TGTGCCAGCAGTTCGAGGACTAGCGGGAGGGTGGAGACCCAGTACTTC. This chain links TRBV27 with TRBJ2-5; TRBD2 agrees at 15 bases. The V gene's germline CDR1 is MNHEY and CDR2 SMNVEV (reference sequence). The V gene end was trimmed by 4 bases and the J gene end by 5 bases; junction bases not matched to a gene: 5. The CDR3 length is 16 residues.

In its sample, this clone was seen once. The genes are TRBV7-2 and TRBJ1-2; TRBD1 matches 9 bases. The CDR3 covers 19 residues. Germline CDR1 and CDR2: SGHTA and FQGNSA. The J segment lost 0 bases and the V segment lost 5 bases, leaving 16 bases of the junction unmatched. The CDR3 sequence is CASSHILNYRGQANYGYTF. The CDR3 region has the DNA TGTGCCAGCAGCCACATACTAAATTACAGGGGGCAAGCTAACTATGGCTACACCTTC.

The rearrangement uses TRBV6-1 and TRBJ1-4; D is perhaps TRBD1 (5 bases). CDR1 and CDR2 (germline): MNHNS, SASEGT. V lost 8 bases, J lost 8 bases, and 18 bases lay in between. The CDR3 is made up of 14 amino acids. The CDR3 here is CASLSWRGWEKLFF. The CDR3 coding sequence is TGTGCCAGCTTAAGTTGGAGGGGTTGGGAAAAACTGTTTTTT.

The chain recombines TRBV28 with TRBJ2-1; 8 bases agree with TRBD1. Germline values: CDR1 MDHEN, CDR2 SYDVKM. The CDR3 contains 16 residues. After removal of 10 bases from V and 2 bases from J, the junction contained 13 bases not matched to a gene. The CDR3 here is CATSTYRGRTYNEQFF. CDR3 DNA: TGTGCCACCTCCACTTACAGGGGGAGGACCTACAATGAGCAGTTCTTC.

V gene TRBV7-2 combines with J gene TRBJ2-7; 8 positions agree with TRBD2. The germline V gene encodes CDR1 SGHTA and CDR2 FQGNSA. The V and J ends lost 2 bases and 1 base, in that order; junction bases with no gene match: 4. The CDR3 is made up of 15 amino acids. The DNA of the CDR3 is TGTGCCAGCAGCTTACTCCCTAGCGGGTCCTACGAGCAGTACTTC. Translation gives CASSLLPSGSYEQYF. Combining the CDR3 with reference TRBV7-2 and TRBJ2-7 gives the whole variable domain GAGVSQSPSNKVTEKGKDVELRCDPISGHTALYWYRQSLGQGLEFLIYFQGNSAPDKSGLPSDRFSAERTGGSVSTLTIQRTQQEDSAVYLCASSLLPSGSYEQYFGPGTRLTVT.

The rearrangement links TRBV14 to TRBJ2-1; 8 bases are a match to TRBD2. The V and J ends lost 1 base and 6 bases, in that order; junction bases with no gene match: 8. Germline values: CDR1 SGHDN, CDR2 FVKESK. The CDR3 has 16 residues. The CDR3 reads CASSQAPAGGPNEQFF. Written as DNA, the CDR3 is TGTGCCAGCAGCCAAGCGCCGGCGGGAGGTCCCAATGAGCAGTTCTTC.

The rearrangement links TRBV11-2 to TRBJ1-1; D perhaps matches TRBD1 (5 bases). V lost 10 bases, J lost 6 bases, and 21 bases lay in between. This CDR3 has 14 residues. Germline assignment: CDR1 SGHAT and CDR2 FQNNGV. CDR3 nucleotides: TGTGCCACGGGGGAGACGGGGCCTGGGGCTGAAGCTTTCTTT. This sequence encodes CATGETGPGAEAFF. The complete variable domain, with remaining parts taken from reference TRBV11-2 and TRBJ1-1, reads EAGVAQSPRYKIIEKRQSVAFWCNPISGHATLYWYQQILGQGPKLLIQFQNNGVVDDSQLPKDRFSAERLKGVDSTLKIQPAKLEDSAVYLCATGETGPGAEAFFGQGTRLTVV.

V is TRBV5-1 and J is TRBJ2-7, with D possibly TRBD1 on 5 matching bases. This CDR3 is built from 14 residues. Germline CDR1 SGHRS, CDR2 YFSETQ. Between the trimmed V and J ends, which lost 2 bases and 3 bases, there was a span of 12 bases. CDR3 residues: CASSLQENVYEQYF. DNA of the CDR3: TGCGCCAGCAGCTTACAGGAAAACGTCTACGAGCAGTACTTC.

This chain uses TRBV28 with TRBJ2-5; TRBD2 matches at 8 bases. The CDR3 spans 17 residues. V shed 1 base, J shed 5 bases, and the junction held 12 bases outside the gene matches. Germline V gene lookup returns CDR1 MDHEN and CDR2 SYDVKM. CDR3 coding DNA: TGTGCCAGCAGTTTATACCAGCGGGAGTTTAGTCGGGAGACCCAGTACTTC. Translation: CASSLYQREFSRETQYF.

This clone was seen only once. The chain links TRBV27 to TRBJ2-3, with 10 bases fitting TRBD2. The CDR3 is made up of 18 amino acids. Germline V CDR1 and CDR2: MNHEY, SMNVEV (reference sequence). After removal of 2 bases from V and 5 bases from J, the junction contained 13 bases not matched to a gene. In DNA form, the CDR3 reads TGTGCCAGCAGTTTAGCGTCGGGAGCGGGAGGGCCCCGAGATACGCAGTATTTT. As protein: CASSLASGAGGPRDTQYF.

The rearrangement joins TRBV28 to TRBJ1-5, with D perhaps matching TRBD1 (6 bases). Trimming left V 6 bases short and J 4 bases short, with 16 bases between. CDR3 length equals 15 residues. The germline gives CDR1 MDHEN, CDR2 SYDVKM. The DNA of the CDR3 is TGTGCCAGCAGACTTGGGGTGGACAGTAATCAGCCCCAGCATTTT. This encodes CASRLGVDSNQPQHF.

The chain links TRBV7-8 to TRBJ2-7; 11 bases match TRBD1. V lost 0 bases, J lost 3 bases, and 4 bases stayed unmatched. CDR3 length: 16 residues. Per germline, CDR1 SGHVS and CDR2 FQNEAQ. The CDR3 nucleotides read TGTGCCAGCAGCTTAGCAGCGGGACAGGGGGGCTACGAGCAGTACTTC. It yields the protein CASSLAAGQGGYEQYF. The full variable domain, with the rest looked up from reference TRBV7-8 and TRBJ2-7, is GAGVSQSPRYKVAKRGQDVALRCDPISGHVSLFWYQQALGQGPEFLTYFQNEAQLDKSGLPSDRFFAERPEGSVSTLKIQRTQQEDSAVYLCASSLAAGQGGYEQYFGPGTRLTVT.

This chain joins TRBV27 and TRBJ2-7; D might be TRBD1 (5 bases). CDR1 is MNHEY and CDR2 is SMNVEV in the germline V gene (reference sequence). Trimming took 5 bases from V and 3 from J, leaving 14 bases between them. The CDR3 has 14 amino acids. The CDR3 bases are TGTGCCAGCAGTCCCCCGCAGGGTGGCTACGAGCAGTACTTC. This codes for CASSPPQGGYEQYF.

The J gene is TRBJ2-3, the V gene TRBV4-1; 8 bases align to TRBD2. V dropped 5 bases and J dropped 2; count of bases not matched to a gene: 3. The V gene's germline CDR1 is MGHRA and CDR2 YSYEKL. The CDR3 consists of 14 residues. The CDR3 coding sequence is TGCGCCAGCAGCGGTAGCGGGGACACAGATACGCAGTATTTT. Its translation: CASSGSGDTDTQYF.

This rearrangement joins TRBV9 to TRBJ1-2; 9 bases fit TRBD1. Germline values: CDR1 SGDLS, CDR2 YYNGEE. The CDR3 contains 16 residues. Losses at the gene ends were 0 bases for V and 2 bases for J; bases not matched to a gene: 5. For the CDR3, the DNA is TGTGCCAGCAGCGTAGGGGCGGGACAGGGAAACTATGGCTACACCTTC. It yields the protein CASSVGAGQGNYGYTF.

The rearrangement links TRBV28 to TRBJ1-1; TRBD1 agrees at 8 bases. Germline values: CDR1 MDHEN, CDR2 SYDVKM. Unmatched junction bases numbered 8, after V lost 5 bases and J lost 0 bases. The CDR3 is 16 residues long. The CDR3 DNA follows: TGTGCCAGCAGTCCTGCCGGGACAGGTTTGAACACTGAAGCTTTCTTT. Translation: CASSPAGTGLNTEAFF.

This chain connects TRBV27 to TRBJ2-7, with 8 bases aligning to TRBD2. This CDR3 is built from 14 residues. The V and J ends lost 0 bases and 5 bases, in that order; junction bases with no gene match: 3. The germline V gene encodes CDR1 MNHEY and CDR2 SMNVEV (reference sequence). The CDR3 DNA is TGTGCCAGCAGTTTATCGACTAGCGAGCACGAGCAGTACTTC. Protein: CASSLSTSEHEQYF.

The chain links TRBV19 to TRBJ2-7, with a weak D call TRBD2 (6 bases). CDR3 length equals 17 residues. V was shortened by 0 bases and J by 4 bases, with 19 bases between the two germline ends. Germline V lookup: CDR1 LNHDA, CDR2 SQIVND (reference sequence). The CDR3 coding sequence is TGTGCCAGTAGTATAGATCTCTCGGGAGATTTCCTGTACGAGCAGTACTTC. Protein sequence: CASSIDLSGDFLYEQYF.

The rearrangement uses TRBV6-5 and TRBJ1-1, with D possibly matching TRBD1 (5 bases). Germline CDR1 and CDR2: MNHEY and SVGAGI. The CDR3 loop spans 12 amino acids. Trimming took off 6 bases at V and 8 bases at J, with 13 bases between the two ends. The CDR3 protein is CASSSGTAEAFF. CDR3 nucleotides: TGTGCCAGCAGCTCTGGGACTGCAGAAGCTTTCTTT.

CDR3 nucleotides: TGTGCCAGCAGCCTGACAGGGGGCCTGAACACTGAAGCTTTCTTT. This encodes CASSLTGGLNTEAFF. The J gene is TRBJ1-1, the V gene TRBV6-1, with TRBD1 matching 10 bases. The J segment lost 0 bases and the V segment lost 6 bases, leaving 4 bases of the junction unmatched. Germline CDR1 is MNHNS and CDR2 is SASEGT. CDR3 length: 15 residues.

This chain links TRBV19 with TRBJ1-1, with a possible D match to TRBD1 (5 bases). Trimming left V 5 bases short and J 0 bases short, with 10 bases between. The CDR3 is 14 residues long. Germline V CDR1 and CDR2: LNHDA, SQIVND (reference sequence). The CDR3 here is CASSYGGLNTEAFF. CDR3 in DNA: TGTGCCAGTAGTTATGGGGGATTGAACACTGAAGCTTTCTTT.

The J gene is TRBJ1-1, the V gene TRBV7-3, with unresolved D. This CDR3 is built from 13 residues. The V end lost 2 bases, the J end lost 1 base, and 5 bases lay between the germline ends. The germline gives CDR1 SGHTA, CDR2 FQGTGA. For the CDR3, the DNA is TGTGCCAGCAGCTTATGGGGGAACACTGAAGCTTTCTTT. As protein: CASSLWGNTEAFF.

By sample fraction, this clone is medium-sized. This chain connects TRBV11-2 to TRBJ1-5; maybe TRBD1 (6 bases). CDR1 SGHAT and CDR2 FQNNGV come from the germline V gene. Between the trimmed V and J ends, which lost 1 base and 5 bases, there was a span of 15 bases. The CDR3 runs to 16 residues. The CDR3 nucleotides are TGTGCCAGCAGCTTAGGATCGGGGGCGGGGGATCAGCCCCAGCATTTT. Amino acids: CASSLGSGAGDQPQHF. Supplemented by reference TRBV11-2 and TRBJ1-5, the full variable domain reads EAGVAQSPRYKIIEKRQSVAFWCNPISGHATLYWYQQILGQGPKLLIQFQNNGVVDDSQLPKDRFSAERLKGVDSTLKIQPAKLEDSAVYLCASSLGSGAGDQPQHFGDGTRLSIL.

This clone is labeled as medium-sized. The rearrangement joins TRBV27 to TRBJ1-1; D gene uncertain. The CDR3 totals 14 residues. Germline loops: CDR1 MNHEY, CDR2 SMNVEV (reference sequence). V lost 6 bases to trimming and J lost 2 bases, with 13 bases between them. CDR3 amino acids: CASRRGTRNTEAFF. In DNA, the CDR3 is TGTGCCAGCAGGCGGGGTACCCGAAACACTGAAGCTTTCTTT.